The sequence of this T cell receptor beta chain was determined in a study of radiation and T cells in renal cell carcinoma (dated by TCRdb to the early 2020s). Looking at the study overall: A total of 50 or so samples underwent TCR beta sequencing, made up of 26 tumors and some 27 peripheral blood samples. Across all 55 or so samples, several million unique CDR3 nucleotide sequences, encoding 2,658,974 unique CDR3 amino acid sequences, were identified. The final blood draw was performed at 4 weeks after radiation, at the same time as nephrectomy.

In regard to this clone: No cognate antigen has been identified for it. Base qualities are not provided; no much larger clone lies one nucleotide away.

The CDR3 sequence holds 13 residues, the cysteine and phenylalanine included. The sequence is cut down to CDR3 DNA, 39 bases in frame from base 1. Via the germline V gene, CDR1 is SQVTM and CDR2 ANQGSEA. V gives up 0 bases and J gives up 2 bases, and the segment between their germline ends measures 6 bases. On the study overall, not on this receptor specifically: In blood, the top tumor clonotypes increased between baseline and 2 weeks post-radiation and then shrank by 4 weeks, which suggests that tumor-resident clones expanded only transiently. With a single-armed trial design, the study had no way to address how radiation dose or scheduling affects the TCR repertoire. Because pretreatment tumor biopsies were not available, the baseline intratumoral presence of clonotypes could not be determined. Dynamics of the blood repertoire were not tracked past 4 weeks after treatment.

TCR beta libraries were generated from genomic DNA with the immunoSEQ kit, following the manufacturer's recommendations. To prepare the libraries, a first multiplex PCR with proprietary primers was run, followed by a second PCR that added unique barcodes, and a bead cleanup was done after each round. A positive control reaction and a negative control reaction, both provided in the kit, were run with every batch of samples. The final libraries were assessed on an Agilent 4200 TapeStation D1000 ScreenTape, pooled by volume, and quantified by qPCR. Sequencing ran on an Illumina NextSeq500 with a MidOutput 150-cycle cartridge, using 156 Read1 and 15 Index1 cycles with kit custom primers. The pooled library was loaded at about 0.98 pM, with a roughly 20% PhiX control spiked in. The original pipeline was this. Vendor-processed data were analyzed in R, with a clonotype defined as all T cells sharing the same CDR3 nucleotide sequence. For clone abundance analyses, frequencies were normalized to the 10,000 most abundant clones per sample. Before analysis, public T cell clones were removed, and these numbered fewer than six per sample on average. An abundance difference of at least 32-fold between compartments was the criterion for calling clonotypes tumor-enriched or baseline blood-enriched. A beta-binomial differential abundance model was used to identify clonotypes that expanded or contracted between blood time points. Similarity between tumor and blood repertoires was quantified using the Baroni-Urbani and Buser coefficient, and groups were compared with two-tailed Wilcoxon tests in R. The clones in this table, taken by TCRdb from immuneACCESS, are in-frame only. Not every clone is retained; where verified, under half of the shortfall comes from an unresolved V gene, and the cause of the rest is unknown. V, J and clone size were drawn from that table, and D and trimming were deduced from the DNA. Counted in this sample were 50,000 to 65,000 clones; about 74% of them appeared once. The ten largest clones add up to roughly 6.8% of the sample.

The meaning of the sample's time point label: blood 4 weeks post-SBRT, at nephrectomy. Taken with the paper, the label for treatment or condition translates to: 15 Gy SBRT to primary tumor, nephrectomy 4 weeks later. Samples came from a clinical trial, in which primary renal cell carcinomas received 15 Gy stereotactic body radiation therapy followed by nephrectomy 4 weeks later. To follow tumor-enriched clonotypes, serial peripheral blood was collected from radiation-treated patients at baseline and at 2 weeks and 4 weeks after SBRT. Every patient had renal cell carcinoma of clear cell pathology. Genomic DNA for TCR sequencing was prepared using the QIAamp DNA Blood Mini Kit (Qiagen). Samples were included in the analyses only if all quality control checks were passed.

The specimen comprised blood, sampled from a patient whose treatment included radiotherapy and nephrectomy. The chain uses TRBV29-1 and TRBJ2-3, with no reliable assignment of the D segment. This TCR was recovered from a man aged 55 to 70 with renal cell carcinoma. The bases are TGCAGCGTTGAAGAATTGTCCACAGATACGCAGTATTTT. Its translation is CSVEELSTDTQYF.